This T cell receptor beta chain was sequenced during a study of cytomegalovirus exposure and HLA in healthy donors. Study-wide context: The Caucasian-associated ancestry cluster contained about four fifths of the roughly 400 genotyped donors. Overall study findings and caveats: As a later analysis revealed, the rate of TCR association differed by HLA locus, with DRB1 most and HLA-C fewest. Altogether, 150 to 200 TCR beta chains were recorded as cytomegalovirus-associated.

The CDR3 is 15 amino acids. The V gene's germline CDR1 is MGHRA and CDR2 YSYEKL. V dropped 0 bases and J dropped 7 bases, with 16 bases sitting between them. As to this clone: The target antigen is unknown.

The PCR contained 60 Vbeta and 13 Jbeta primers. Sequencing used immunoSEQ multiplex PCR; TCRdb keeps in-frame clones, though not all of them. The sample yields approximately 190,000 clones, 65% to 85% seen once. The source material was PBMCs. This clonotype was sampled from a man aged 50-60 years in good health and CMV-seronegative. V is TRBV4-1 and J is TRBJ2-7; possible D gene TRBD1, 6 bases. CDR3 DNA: TGCGCCAGCAGCCAAGAGACCCGACAGGAACTAGAGCAGTACTTC. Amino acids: CASSQETRQELEQYF.